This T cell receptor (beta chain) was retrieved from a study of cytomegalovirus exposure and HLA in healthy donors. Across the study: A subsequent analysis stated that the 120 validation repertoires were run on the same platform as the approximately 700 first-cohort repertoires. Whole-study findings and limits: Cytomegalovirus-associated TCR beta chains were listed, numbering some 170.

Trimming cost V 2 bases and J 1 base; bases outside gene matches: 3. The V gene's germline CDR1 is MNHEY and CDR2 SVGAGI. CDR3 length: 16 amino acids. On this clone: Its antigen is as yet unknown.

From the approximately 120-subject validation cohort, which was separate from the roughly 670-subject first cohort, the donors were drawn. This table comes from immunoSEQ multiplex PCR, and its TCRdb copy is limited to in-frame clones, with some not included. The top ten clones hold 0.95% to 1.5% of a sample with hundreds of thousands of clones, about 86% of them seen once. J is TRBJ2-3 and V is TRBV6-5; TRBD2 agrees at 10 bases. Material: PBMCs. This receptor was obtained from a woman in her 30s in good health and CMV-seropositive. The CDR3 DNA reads TGTGCCAGCAGTTACGATCTAGCGGGGGGCACAGATACGCAGTATTTT. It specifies CASSYDLAGGTDTQYF.